Reported below is one T cell receptor (beta chain). Its antigen is still unknown. The data belong to a study of PD-L1 blockade in urothelial cancer. In the study overall: Analysis of blood occurred 3 weeks (second dose) and 6 weeks after treatment start. Per blood sample, T cells had a median of around 140,000.

Synthetic TCR analog templates were spiked into each PCR. Clones were sequenced by immunoSEQ multiplex PCR, and TCRdb holds only the in-frame ones, with some missing. The sample records more than 15,000 clones, roughly 90% being singletons. General observations from the study: A pretreatment blood TCR clonality that fell below the median predicted better progression-free and overall survival.

The material was PBMCs, obtained around atezolizumab (anti-PD-L1) treatment. This clonotype originated in a man between 45 and 60 years old with urothelial cancer.

For the CDR3, the DNA is TGTGCCAGCAGTGCGGAAGGGGGTCTCCACAATGAGCAGTTCTTC. It codes for CASSAEGGLHNEQFF. The J gene is TRBJ2-1, the V gene TRBV25-1, with a tentative D call TRBD1 (6 bases). The germline CDR1 and CDR2 sequences are MGHDK and SYGVNS. There are 15 residues in the CDR3. Trimming removed 4 bases at V and 5 bases at J, with 15 bases between.